This T cell receptor (beta chain) stems from a study of shared clonotypes between healthy human individuals (dated by TCRdb to 2020 to 2021). About the study as a whole: A few men and two women, aged 18 to 49 years, made up the cohort. For each donor, CD4 naive and CD4 memory were each given three plates, CD8 naive was given two plates, and CD8 memory was given one plate. To estimate repertoire size and how much clonotype sharing occurs between individuals, the study deeply sequenced the blood TCR repertoires of five healthy adults. Different laboratories and diverse techniques were used to prepare libraries and sequence TCR repertoires, to increase sequencing depth and limit assay-specific biases. Between about 0.85 and 10 billion PBMCs per donor were obtained by leukapheresis. The paper's findings and limits, for the study overall: Estimated clonotype richness was generally larger for naive than for memory subsets. Pairwise subsampling led to the expectation that sequencing depth would affect the degree of clonotype sharing among donors. Sampling was limited to blood, and TCR repertoires in tissue likely differ from TCR repertoires in blood. Incomplete sequencing was indicated by rarefaction of sorted-subset datasets, despite the large sequencing depth. The small number of donors limited the genetic and exposure-history diversity represented. Compared with non-shared clonotypes, the clonotypes found in all four sorted-subset donors had higher generation probabilities. Sharing across a few donors was observed for roughly 5.4% of naive CD4, 3% to 3.5% of naive CD8, about 2.3% of memory CD4, and around 0.4% of memory CD8 clonotypes.

CD8 naive samples were obtained by positive selection for CCR7 among CD45RO-negative cells, yielding a CD45RA+CCR7+ population from which TemRA cells were excluded. The donors were healthy, HIV-negative adults who had no recently reported acute infections or vaccinations. Every donor was a Caucasian adult living in Nashville, Tennessee, USA. Blood was collected by leukapheresis, and PBMCs were isolated by Ficoll-Histopaque density gradient centrifugation and then cryopreserved in liquid nitrogen vapor phase. Analytical flow cytometry was used to check the purity and quantity of each magnetically sorted T cell population. Each sorted fraction had its genomic DNA isolated and then quantified by UV absorbance on a Nanodrop 2000c. The CDR1 and CDR2 encoded by the germline V gene are MGHRA and YSYEKL. Inclusive of the bounding cysteine and phenylalanine, the CDR3 is 16 residues long. Solely the CDR3 DNA is kept, with 48 bases framed from the first base. V loses 0 bases at its end and J loses 2 bases; junction bases beyond the gene matches: 3.

TCR CDR3 regions were amplified from genomic DNA by multiplex PCR using the deep immunoSEQ assay. Genomic DNA extracted from each cell subset was distributed evenly over all wells of several immunoSEQ 96-well plates, and each plate served as one replicate. For sorted subsets, approximately 210 ng genomic DNA, equal to about 30,000 T cell genomes, was loaded into each replicate PCR. The purified libraries were quantified using a Qubit 3.0 fluorometer, sized with a Bioanalyzer 2100, and then quantified again using the KAPA Library Quantification kit. Every immunoSEQ 96-well plate was sequenced on a dedicated single-read 150-cycle Illumina NextSeq 550 flow cell. Regarding the original processing steps: Because only junctional sequences without quality scores were contained in the immunoSEQ output, filtering matching that applied to full-length reads could not be performed. Sequences were annotated with PyIR, a Python wrapper for IgBLAST v1.9, using IMGT germline references to assign V/J genes and CDR3. Reads were filtered out if the reads had weak V/J assignments (E-value above 1e-6), no CDR3, stop codons, out-of-frame junctions, or ambiguous translated residues. V3J clonotypes were defined as sequences sharing the same inferred V gene, J gene, and CDR3 amino acid sequence. The percentage overlap between two repertoires was calculated by dividing the number of shared unique clonotypes by the size of the smaller repertoire. Three approaches were used to assess repertoire richness: RTK rarefaction, the Chao1 estimator, and Recon v2.1 estimates of unobserved clonotypes. Generation probabilities were computed with OLGA for all TCRbeta clonotypes obtained by the gDNA method from several donors. TCRdb holds this immuneACCESS table with in-frame rearrangements only. Some clones are missing; in checked studies, unresolved V genes explain under half, and the rest has no known cause. Clonal size and the V and J genes are those of that table, whereas D and trimming came from the DNA. The table for this sample lists some 2 million clones; approximately 95% of them were counted only once. The top ten clones comprise around 1.2% of the sample.

Of note for this clone: The antigen it recognizes is unknown. Qualities for individual bases were not recorded, and no much larger clone is one base off.

Sequencing was carried out using naive CD8+ T cells sorted from blood. This specimen's cell subset or site label, interpreted: CD45RA+CCR7+. The chain employs TRBV4-1 and TRBJ2-1, and 8 bases in between align with TRBD2. The sequence was collected from a man between 18 and 35 years old in good health. The CDR3 amino acid sequence is: CASSQELAATYNEQFF. The bases read TGCGCCAGCAGCCAAGAACTAGCGGCTACCTACAATGAGCAGTTCTTC.